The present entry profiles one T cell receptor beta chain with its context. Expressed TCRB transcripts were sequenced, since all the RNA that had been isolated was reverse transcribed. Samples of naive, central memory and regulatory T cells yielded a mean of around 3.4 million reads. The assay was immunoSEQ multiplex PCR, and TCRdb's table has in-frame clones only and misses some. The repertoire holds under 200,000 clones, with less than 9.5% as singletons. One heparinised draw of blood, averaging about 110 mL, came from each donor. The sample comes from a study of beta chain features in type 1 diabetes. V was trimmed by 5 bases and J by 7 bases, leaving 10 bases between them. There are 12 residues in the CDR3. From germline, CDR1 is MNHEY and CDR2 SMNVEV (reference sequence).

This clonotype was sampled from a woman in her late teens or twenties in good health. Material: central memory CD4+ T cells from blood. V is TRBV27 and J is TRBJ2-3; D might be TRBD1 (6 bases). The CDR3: CASSPQGHTQYF. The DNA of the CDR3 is TGTGCCAGCAGTCCACAGGGACATACGCAGTATTTT.